The 10 T cell receptor beta chains in this list originate from one sample, sequenced in a study of CD8 T cells in ankylosing spondylitis. TCRdb reprocessed the 5' RACE reads with MiXCR, giving one entry per CDR3 protein. The sample lists 130,000 or so distinct CDR3 sequences, 11% seen once, with around 4.1% in the top ten. The sequenced material came from blood, either unsorted or a sorted T cell fraction (not recorded which). The receptors originated from a female donor with ankylosing spondylitis or in good health (not recorded which).

A word on this clonotype: A much larger clone lies a single base off, so this may be a read error. CDR3 bases: TGCAGTGTTGGTCTCGGACCCCCCAATGAGCAGTTCTTC. Its protein product is CSVGLGPPNEQFF. The chain carries TRBV20-1 and TRBJ2-1; D unresolved. The CDR3 contains 13 residues. V was clipped by 7 bases and J by 6 bases, with 16 bases between them. CDR1 DFQATT and CDR2 SNEGSKA come from the germline V gene (reference sequence).

This clonotype was observed at least ten times. CDR3 residues: CASSPTLNTEAFF. CDR3 nucleotides: TGTGCCAGCAGCCCTACACTGAACACTGAAGCTTTCTTT. The chain employs TRBV27 and TRBJ1-1; D gene ambiguous. Germline assignment: CDR1 MNHEY and CDR2 SMNVEV (reference sequence). The CDR3 length is 13 residues. Trimming shortened V by 6 bases and J by 0 bases, and 8 bases separated the two germline ends.

This clonotype came up many times. The chain couples TRBV12-3 or TRBV12-4 to TRBJ2-3; the D call may be TRBD1 or TRBD2 (5 bases each). With 5 bases removed from V and 0 bases from J, the gap between germline ends came to 15 bases. There are 16 residues in the CDR3. The CDR3 protein is CASSAQGPLSTDTQYF. The CDR3 nucleotides read TGTGCCAGCAGTGCCCAGGGACCACTTAGCACAGATACGCAGTATTTT.

This clonotype has more than one count but fewer than ten. The chain is built from TRBV18 and TRBJ1-2, with D possibly matching TRBD1 (6 bases). Trimming pared 6 bases from V and 2 bases from J, leaving 13 bases between. The CDR3 length is 14 residues. Germline CDR1 is KGHSH and CDR2 is LQKENI. The CDR3 DNA reads as TGTGCCAGCTCCCTCCCTACAGGGAACTATGGCTACACCTTC. This translates into CASSLPTGNYGYTF.

V and J are TRBV12-3 or TRBV12-4 and TRBJ2-7, with D perhaps assigned TRBD1 or TRBD2 (5 bases each). Trimming stripped 6 bases from V and 6 bases from J, with 9 bases between. The CDR3 extends over 11 amino acids. The DNA of the CDR3 is TGTGCCAGCAGCGAGGGGCCCGAGCAGTACTTC. This gives the protein CASSEGPEQYF.

This clonotype showed up just a few times. V is TRBV5-1 and J is TRBJ2-1; 8 bases are shared with TRBD1. The germline CDR1 and CDR2 sequences are SGHRS and YFSETQ. The junction had 6 bases not matched to a gene; V was cut back by 2 bases and J by 2 bases. The CDR3 has 16 amino acids. As DNA, the CDR3 is TGCGCCAGCAGCTTCGGGTCGGACAGGGCCTACAATGAGCAGTTCTTC. Its protein product is CASSFGSDRAYNEQFF.

This clonotype has a count of ten or more. J is TRBJ2-3 and V is TRBV7-3, with a weak D call TRBD2 (5 bases). Germline V gene data show CDR1 as SGHTA and CDR2 as FQGTGA. V shed 3 bases and J shed 5 bases, with 9 bases lying between them. The CDR3 spans 13 residues. CDR3 coding DNA: TGTGCCAGCAGCTTTTCTAGCCTAGATACGCAGTATTTT. The encoded protein is CASSFSSLDTQYF.

In this sample, this clonotype turned up a few times. This may be a read error, as it is one base from a much larger clone. The V gene is TRBV3-1, the J gene TRBJ1-2; a weak D match, TRBD1 (5 bases). The CDR3 is 18 amino acids. Germline V CDR1 and CDR2: LGHDT, YNNKEL (reference sequence). Here the CDR3 reads CTSSPLYWGTHSEDGYTF. CDR3 in DNA: TGTACCAGCAGCCCCCTTTACTGGGGCACCCACTCTGAGGATGGCTACACCTTC.

In regard to this clonotype: A much more abundant neighbour one base away suggests this may be a read error. The V call is TRBV7-2, the J call TRBJ2-7; 8 bases align to TRBD2. This CDR3 contains 14 residues. Looked up from germline, CDR1 is SGHTA and CDR2 is FQGNSA. Here the CDR3 reads CAGSLAGQSPEQYF. The CDR3 region has the DNA TGTGCCGGCAGCTTAGCGGGGCAGAGCCCCGAGCAGTACTTC. Together with reference TRBV7-2 and TRBJ2-7, the CDR3 gives the full variable domain: GAGVSQSPSNKVTEKGKDVELRCDPISGHTALYWYRQSLGQGLEFLIYFQGNSAPDKSGLPSDRFSAERTGGSVSTLTIQRTQQEDSAVYLCAGSLAGQSPEQYFGPGTRLTVT.

In its sample, this clonotype was seen many times. V and J are TRBV29-1 and TRBJ2-7; D not certain. Germline V gene sequence: CDR1 SQVTM, CDR2 ANQGSEA. The CDR3 totals 15 residues. Trimming left V 4 bases short and J 2 bases short, with 18 bases between. CDR3 nucleotides: TGCAGCGTTGGCGGCACAAGTCCCGGTACCTACGAGCAGTACTTC. Encoded protein: CSVGGTSPGTYEQYF.